This T cell receptor beta chain is from a study of T cell repertoires in cytomegalovirus infection. Study background: Newly reported HLA-C-restricted and thoroughly characterized HLA-B-restricted CMV epitopes were employed.

Points on this clonotype: The antigen is not known. A read error may be the cause here, since a much bigger clone is one base away.

Germline values: CDR1 MNHNS, CDR2 SASEGT. This CDR3 is 15 amino acids long. V was clipped by 6 bases and J by 8 bases; unmatched bases: 10. Study-level findings and limits: The study found HLA-C-restricted CMV-specific TCR beta clonotypes dominating the ex vivo response.

A single record per CDR3 protein comes from TCRdb applying MiXCR to the reads. The sample lists around 340,000 distinct CDR3 sequences, 25% to 30% seen once, with around 20% in the top ten. This sample comprised cultured PBMCs, obtained from culture after CMV antigen stimulation. The TCR comes from a human donor in good health (CMV status not recorded). Some clones in this sample may be carry-over from other donors' samples. The V call is TRBV6-1, the J call TRBJ1-2; 12 bases are a match to TRBD1. CDR3 DNA sequence: TGTGCCAGCAGGGAGGGGGGACAGGGGGCCGGGGGCTACACCTTC. Translation: CASREGGQGAGGYTF.